Each of the 4 T cell receptor beta chains below was sequenced from the same sample in a study of blood T cells in healthy people across ages. Through a sample-barcoded 5' primer and a J-beta primer mix, a second PCR was run for roughly 7 to 12 cycles. TCRdb analysed the 5' RACE reads with MiXCR anew, one entry per CDR3 protein. The sample records around 1,100,000 distinct CDR3 sequences, approximately 38% being singletons. The sample taken for sequencing was blood. The receptors shown here come from a man younger than 35 in good health.

This clonotype was counted only a few times. The V call is TRBV27, the J call TRBJ1-5; D possibly corresponds to TRBD1 (5 bases). Germline CDR1 reads MNHEY; CDR2 reads SMNVEV (reference sequence). The CDR3 is 15 residues long. V lost 3 bases and J lost 3, with 12 bases in between. The CDR3 region has the DNA TGTGCCAGCAGTTTTACCCAGGGAGTCAATCAGCCCCAGCATTTT. Translated, it gives CASSFTQGVNQPQHF.

The rearrangement links TRBV7-3 to TRBJ2-3; possible D gene TRBD2, 6 bases. Trimming took off 0 bases at V and 4 bases at J, with 11 bases between the two ends. The CDR3 consists of 15 residues. Per germline, CDR1 SGHTA and CDR2 FQGTGA. The CDR3 region is CASSLTGGSADTQYF. The CDR3 bases are TGTGCCAGCAGCTTAACGGGGGGATCAGCAGATACGCAGTATTTT. Based on the CDR3 plus reference TRBV7-3 and TRBJ2-3, the full variable domain is GAGVSQTPSNKVTEKGKYVELRCDPISGHTALYWYRQSLGQGPEFLIYFQGTGAADDSGLPNDRFFAVRPEGSVSTLKIQRTERGDSAVYLCASSLTGGSADTQYFGPGTRLTVL.

The rearrangement uses TRBV5-6 and TRBJ2-3, with 10 bases matching TRBD1. Trimming cost V 3 bases and J 3 bases; bases outside gene matches: 7. The CDR3 spans 16 residues. Per germline, CDR1 SGHDT and CDR2 YYEEEE. CDR3 protein: CASSSPTGGVTDTQYF. The CDR3 nucleotides read TGTGCCAGCAGCTCGCCGACAGGGGGCGTAACAGATACGCAGTATTTT. The full variable domain, with the rest looked up from reference TRBV5-6 and TRBJ2-3, is DAGVTQSPTHLIKTRGQQVTLRCSPKSGHDTVSWYQQALGQGPQFIFQYYEEEERQRGNFPDRFSGHQFPNYSSELNVNALLLGDSALYLCASSSPTGGVTDTQYFGPGTRLTVL.

The chain uses TRBV7-9 and TRBJ1-1; 8 nucleotides match TRBD1. Trimming cost V 4 bases and J 4 bases; bases outside gene matches: 8. The germline V gene encodes CDR1 SEHNR and CDR2 FQNEAQ (reference sequence). The CDR3 has 15 residues. The CDR3 loop is CASSYLTGARTEAFF. DNA for the CDR3: TGTGCCAGCAGCTATTTGACAGGGGCTCGCACTGAAGCTTTCTTT.